The clone carrying this TCR beta chain was seen ten or more times. TCRdb itself ran the RT-PCR reads through MiXCR, one entry per CDR3 protein. The sample has fewer than 800,000 distinct CDR3 sequences, 12% to 15% seen once; the top ten hold 3.6%. This CDR3 has 14 residues. Trimming at V came to 4 bases and at J to 5 bases, leaving 4 bases not matched to a gene. Germline CDR1 reads KGHDR; CDR2 reads SFDVKD. The clonotype was recovered from a female donor in good health, serving as a healthy control. The sequenced sample consisted of memory CD4+ T cells from blood. V gene TRBV24-1 combines with J gene TRBJ2-1, with TRBD2 identical over 7 bases. The CDR3 loop reads CATSDGGGNNEQFF. The CDR3 DNA follows: TGTGCCACCAGTGACGGGGGAGGGAACAATGAGCAGTTCTTC.